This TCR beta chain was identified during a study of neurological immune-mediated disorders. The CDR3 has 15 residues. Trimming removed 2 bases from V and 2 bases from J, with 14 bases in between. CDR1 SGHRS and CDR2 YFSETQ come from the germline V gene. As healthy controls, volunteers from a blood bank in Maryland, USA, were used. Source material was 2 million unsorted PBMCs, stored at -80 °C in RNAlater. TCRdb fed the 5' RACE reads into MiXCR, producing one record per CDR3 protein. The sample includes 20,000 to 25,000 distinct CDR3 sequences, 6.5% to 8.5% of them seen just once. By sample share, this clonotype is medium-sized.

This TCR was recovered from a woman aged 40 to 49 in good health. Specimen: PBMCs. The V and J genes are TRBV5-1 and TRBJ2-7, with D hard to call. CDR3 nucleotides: TGCGCCAGCAGCTTAAACGGGCCCCCTACCTACGAGCAGTACTTC. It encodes CASSLNGPPTYEQYF.